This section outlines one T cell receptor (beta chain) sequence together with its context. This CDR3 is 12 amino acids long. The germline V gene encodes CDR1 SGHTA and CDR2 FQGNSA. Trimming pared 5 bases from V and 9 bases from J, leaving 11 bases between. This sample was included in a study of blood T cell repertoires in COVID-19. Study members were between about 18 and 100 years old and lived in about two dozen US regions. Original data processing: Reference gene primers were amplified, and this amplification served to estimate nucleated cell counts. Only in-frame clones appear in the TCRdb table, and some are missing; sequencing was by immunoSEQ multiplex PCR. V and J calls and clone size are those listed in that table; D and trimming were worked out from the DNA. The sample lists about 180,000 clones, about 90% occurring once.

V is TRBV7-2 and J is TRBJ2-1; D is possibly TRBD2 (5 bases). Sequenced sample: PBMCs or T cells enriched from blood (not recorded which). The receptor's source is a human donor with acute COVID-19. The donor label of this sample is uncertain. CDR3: CASSRGPPEQFF. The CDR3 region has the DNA TGTGCCAGCAGCCGCGGGCCCCCTGAGCAGTTCTTC.